The rows below give T cell receptor beta chains drawn from one sample of a study of T-cell memory formation after mild COVID-19. Each CDR3 protein is one row after TCRdb ran MiXCR on the 5' RACE reads. The sample records about 620,000 distinct CDR3 sequences, about a sixth being singletons. Source material: PBMCs or a T cell subset sorted from them (not recorded which). The receptors here all came from an adult woman who had mild COVID-19 (a few samples of this study predate the infection). Cell type and time point are not known. The CDR3 runs from the conserved cysteine through the conserved F or W. A D gene is named only where the DNA matches it firmly. Clone size is stated in some rows and not others, as once, few, many or a class when expanded.

TGTGCCTGGAGTTGGGGACAGGGCACAGATACGCAGTATTTT	CAWSWGQGTDTQYF	TRBV30	TRBD1	-	TRBJ2-3
TGCAGCGTTGAAGATGAGGGAGACTTGTCCTACGAGCAGTACTTC	CSVEDEGDLSYEQYF	TRBV29-1	-	-	TRBJ2-7
TGCGCCAGCAGCTTGGACACCACAGATACGCAGTATTTT	CASSLDTTDTQYF	TRBV5-1	-	many	TRBJ2-3
TGTGCCAGCAGTTTAGTCCGTGGGACTAGCGGGGACAGACGCTCCTACAATGAGCAGTTCTTC	CASSLVRGTSGDRRSYNEQFF	TRBV12-3/TRBV12-4	TRBD2	-	TRBJ2-1
TGCAGTGCTAGAGGTGACGGGACTAGCGGGAGCAGGGCAGATACGCAGTATTTT	CSARGDGTSGSRADTQYF	TRBV20-1	TRBD2	few	TRBJ2-3
TGTGCCAGCAGCTCGACAGGGGGATTCTCTGAAGCTTTCTTT	CASSSTGGFSEAFF	TRBV7-8	TRBD1	few	TRBJ1-1
TGTGCCAGCAGCCAAGATAGGGGTGCAGATGAGCAGTTCTTC	CASSQDRGADEQFF	TRBV3-1	-	-	TRBJ2-1
TGCAGCGTTGAAGCTCCCGCGGGCACAGATACGCAGTATTTT	CSVEAPAGTDTQYF	TRBV29-1	-	-	TRBJ2-3
TGTGCCAGCAGTATACAGTCTGTCGGGGAGCTGTTTTTT	CASSIQSVGELFF	TRBV6-5	-	-	TRBJ2-2
TGTGCCAGCAGCTCCCTAGACACAGATACGCAGTATTTT	CASSSLDTDTQYF	TRBV7-9	-	-	TRBJ2-3
TGTGCCAGCAGTTTCAGCGGGCCTTCCTACGAGCAGTACTTC	CASSFSGPSYEQYF	TRBV27	-	many	TRBJ2-7
TGTGCCAGCAGTGAAGACCTATCCTACGAGCAGTACTTC	CASSEDLSYEQYF	TRBV27	-	-	TRBJ2-7
TGTGCCAGCAGCCCCCGTACCGGGACCACTCGAAAAGAGACCCAGTACTTC	CASSPRTGTTRKETQYF	TRBV7-9	-	-	TRBJ2-5
TGTGCCAGCAGTTCCCAGATTCCTCCCGGCTACACCTTC	CASSSQIPPGYTF	TRBV12-3/TRBV12-4	-	few	TRBJ1-2
TGCGCCAGCAGCCAAGCTTCACTCGGGTACTATAATTCACCCCTCCACTTT	CASSQASLGYYNSPLHF	TRBV4-3	-	-	TRBJ1-6
TGTGCCAGCAGTTTGACTAGCGGGAGGGCCTCCGTCGAGCAGTACTTC	CASSLTSGRASVEQYF	TRBV6-5	TRBD2	many	TRBJ2-7
TGCAGTGCTACGACAGGGGTCGGTCAGCCCCAGCATTTT	CSATTGVGQPQHF	TRBV20-1	TRBD1	few	TRBJ1-5
TGTGCCAGCAGCCCTAATGAAGAAGCGTTTAATTCACCCCTCCACTTT	CASSPNEEAFNSPLHF	TRBV7-9	-	once	TRBJ1-6
TGTGCCAGCAGCAAAGCTAGGCAGAAAAAACTGTTTTTT	CASSKARQKKLFF	TRBV21-1	-	-	TRBJ1-4
TGTGCCAGCAGCTTAGTGCCGCTGCAGGGCTACACCTTC	CASSLVPLQGYTF	TRBV11-2	-	-	TRBJ1-2
TGTGCCAGCCTTCTCAACCACGGGTGGAACAATGAGCAGTTCTTC	CASLLNHGWNNEQFF	TRBV6-2/TRBV6-3	-	-	TRBJ2-1